The 9 T cell receptor beta chains in this list originate from one sample, sequenced in a study of cytomegalovirus exposure and HLA in healthy donors. The study ran its PCR with 60 Vbeta and 13 Jbeta primers. Repertoires were generated with immunoSEQ multiplex PCR, while TCRdb's copy carries only in-frame clones and drops some. The sample carries under 150,000 clones, 81% recorded once. The sequencing sample was made of PBMCs. The receptors originated from a woman aged 30 to 39 in good health and CMV-seronegative.

J is TRBJ1-1 and V is TRBV6-5; perhaps TRBD1 as D (6 bases). The germline CDR1 and CDR2 sequences are MNHEY and SVGAGI. V lost 5 bases to trimming and J lost 9 bases, with 16 bases between them. The CDR3 runs 13 residues. The CDR3 region is CASSDERRGKAFF. The CDR3 region has the DNA TGTGCCAGCAGTGATGAGCGTAGGGGGAAAGCTTTCTTT.

V and J are TRBV10-3 and TRBJ1-1; D gene ambiguous. Germline-derived CDR1 and CDR2 are ENHRY and SYGVKD. The V end was cut by 2 bases, the J end by 12 bases, with 19 bases between. The CDR3 is 14 residues long. DNA for the CDR3: TGTGCCATCAGTGAGGGGAGGAATAGGGCAGCCCCTTTCTTT. Amino acids: CAISEGRNRAAPFF.

Only a few counts were recorded for this clone. This chain joins TRBV27 and TRBJ2-7, with D unclear. The CDR3 has 13 residues. Germline values: CDR1 MNHEY, CDR2 SMNVEV (reference sequence). V was shortened by 4 bases and J by 4 bases, with 11 bases between the two germline ends. The CDR3 nucleotides read TGTGCCAGCAGTTCTCGCGAGGATTACGAGCAGTACTTC. This sequence encodes CASSSREDYEQYF.

V gene TRBV19 combines with J gene TRBJ1-1, with a tentative D call TRBD1 (5 bases). Trimming took 4 bases from V and 2 from J, leaving 17 bases between them. CDR1 is LNHDA and CDR2 is SQIVND in the germline V gene (reference sequence). The CDR3 sequence is 16 residues long. The CDR3 spells CASSRYRTDPNTEAFF. In nucleotides, the CDR3 is TGTGCCAGTAGTAGATACAGGACGGACCCTAACACTGAAGCTTTCTTT. The full variable domain, its missing parts supplied by reference TRBV19 and TRBJ1-1, is DGGITQSPKYLFRKEGQNVTLSCEQNLNHDAMYWYRQDPGQGLRLIYYSQIVNDFQKGDIAEGYSVSREKKESFPLTVTSAQKNPTAFYLCASSRYRTDPNTEAFFGQGTRLTVV.

V gene TRBV5-1 combines with J gene TRBJ2-7; 10 bases map to TRBD2. V dropped 2 bases and J dropped 0; count of bases not matched to a gene: 5. There are 16 residues in the CDR3. CDR1 is SGHRS and CDR2 is YFSETQ in the germline V gene. The CDR3 loop reads CASSFGSSGSSYEQYF. For the CDR3, the DNA is TGCGCCAGCAGCTTTGGTTCTAGCGGGAGCTCCTACGAGCAGTACTTC.

Notes on this clone: The limits of the CDR3 on the DNA are not certain, so only TCRdb's listed CDR3 is given. The chain employs TRBV9 and TRBJ1-2. The CDR3 is 9 residues long, counting both termini. Germline V gene data show CDR1 as SGDLS and CDR2 as YYNGEE. CDR3 loop: CVPAAPPRF.

The V and J genes are TRBV27 and TRBJ1-1; no definite D call. The CDR3 has 15 residues. Per germline, CDR1 MNHEY and CDR2 SMNVEV (reference sequence). Trimming removed 3 bases at V and 4 bases at J, with 15 bases between. The CDR3, as DNA: TGTGCCAGCAGTTTGCGACAAGTTGTGGTCACTGAAGCTTTCTTT. Protein sequence: CASSLRQVVVTEAFF.

This chain links TRBV19 with TRBJ2-1; 14 bases are a match to TRBD2. In germline, CDR1 is LNHDA, CDR2 SQIVND (reference sequence). This CDR3 contains 16 residues. J was trimmed by 10 bases and V by 5 bases; bases with no gene match: 10. CDR3 in amino acids: CASSPQTSGRAWEQFF. The CDR3 nucleotides are TGTGCCAGTAGTCCCCAGACTAGCGGGAGGGCCTGGGAGCAGTTCTTC.

The rearrangement links TRBV6-6 to TRBJ2-7; no clear D. V lost 0 bases to trimming and J lost 2 bases, with 8 bases between them. The germline V gene encodes CDR1 MNHNY and CDR2 SVGAGI (reference sequence). The CDR3 totals 14 residues. This CDR3 is CASSYSPDTYEQYF. For the CDR3, the DNA is TGTGCCAGCAGTTACTCACCAGACACCTACGAGCAGTACTTC.